The entry below describes one TCR beta chain. Its target is unknown. A J-beta primer mix and a sample-barcoded 5' primer were used in a second PCR of about 7 to 12 cycles. Each CDR3 protein gets one entry after TCRdb re-called the 5' RACE reads with MiXCR. The sample includes about 930,000 distinct CDR3 sequences, 25% to 30% of them seen just once. Every sample gave at least 5 micrograms of total RNA when it was extracted. This record belongs to a study of blood T cells in healthy people across ages. General study points: Both naive CD4+ cell counts and diversity were greater in long-lived donors than in aged donors. With naive T cell percentage, TCR beta diversity showed a strong correlation.

Germline V gene sequence: CDR1 SGHVS, CDR2 FNYEAQ. The CDR3 length is 14 residues. The same specimen was also included in a second study, on T cells of mothers and their children. As reported in that work: Donation involved a few healthy Caucasian mothers and the six children that they had.

The sample comprised blood. V is TRBV7-6 and J is TRBJ2-4; D is perhaps TRBD1 or TRBD2 (6 bases each). The J call may be in error: the DNA end matches TRBJ2-7 better. The sequence derives from a woman aged 35 to 49 in good health. Here the CDR3 DNA reads TGTGCCAGCAGCTTAGCGCTAAGGGGGGTCGAGCAGTACTTC. Amino acids: CASSLALRGVEQYF.